The entry below gives a single T cell receptor beta chain sequence along with its context. The antigen is unknown. The source of the sample is a study of radiation and T cells in renal cell carcinoma. Background on the study: Nephrectomy followed 15 Gy stereotactic body radiation by 4 weeks.

Time point given: blood 2 weeks post-SBRT. Treatment specified: 15 Gy SBRT to primary tumor, nephrectomy 4 weeks later. Blood was sampled at baseline, 2 weeks and 4 weeks after SBRT. Regarding the study as a whole: No pretreatment tumor biopsies were available for baseline clonotypes.

Data came from immunoSEQ multiplex PCR; TCRdb stores just in-frame clones and leaves some out. Counted here are 20,000 to 30,000 clones, 81% occurring once; the ten biggest clones make up roughly a third. CDR3 length: 14 amino acids. CDR1 SGHDN and CDR2 FVKESK come from the germline V gene. Trimming left V 0 bases short and J 13 bases short, with 16 bases between. This clonotype was sampled from a man in his sixties with renal cell carcinoma. Source: blood, taken from a patient whose treatment included radiotherapy and nephrectomy. V is TRBV14 and J is TRBJ2-1; unclear D gene. The CDR3 DNA sequence: TGTGCCAGCAGCCAAGATTTAGGTGTCAGGTCCCAGTTCTTC. This encodes CASSQDLGVRSQFF.